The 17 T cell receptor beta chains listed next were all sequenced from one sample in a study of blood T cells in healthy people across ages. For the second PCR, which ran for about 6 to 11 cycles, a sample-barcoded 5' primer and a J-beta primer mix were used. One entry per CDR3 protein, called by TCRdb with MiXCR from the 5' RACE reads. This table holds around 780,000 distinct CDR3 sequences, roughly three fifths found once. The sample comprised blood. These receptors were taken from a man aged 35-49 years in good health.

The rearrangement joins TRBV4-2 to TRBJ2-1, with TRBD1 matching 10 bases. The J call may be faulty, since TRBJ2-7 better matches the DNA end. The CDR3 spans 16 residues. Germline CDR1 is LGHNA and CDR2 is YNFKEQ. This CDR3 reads CASSPSGTGAYNEQYF. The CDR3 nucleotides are TGTGCCAGCAGCCCCTCCGGGACAGGGGCCTACAATGAGCAGTACTTC.

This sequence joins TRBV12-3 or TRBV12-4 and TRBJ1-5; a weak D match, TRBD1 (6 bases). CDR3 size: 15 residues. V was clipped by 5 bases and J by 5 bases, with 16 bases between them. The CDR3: CASSQYRERDQPQHF. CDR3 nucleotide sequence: TGTGCCAGCAGTCAATACAGGGAAAGGGATCAGCCCCAGCATTTT.

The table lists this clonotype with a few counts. CDR3 loop: CAISDYGESRQDQETQYF. CDR3 nucleotides: TGTGCCATCAGTGATTACGGCGAAAGTCGACAGGACCAAGAGACCCAGTACTTC. The chain joins TRBV10-3 to TRBJ2-5, with D possibly being TRBD1 (6 bases). The germline V and J ends were trimmed by 3 bases and 0 bases, with 20 bases remaining between them. The germline V gene encodes CDR1 ENHRY and CDR2 SYGVKD. The CDR3 extends over 18 amino acids.

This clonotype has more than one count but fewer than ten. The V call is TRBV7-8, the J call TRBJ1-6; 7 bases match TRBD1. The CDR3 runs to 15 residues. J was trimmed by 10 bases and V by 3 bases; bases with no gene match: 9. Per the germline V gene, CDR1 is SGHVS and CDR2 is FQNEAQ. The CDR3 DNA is TGTGCCAGCAGCTTCGCTCGGACAGGCGAGTCACCCCTCCACTTT. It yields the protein CASSFARTGESPLHF.

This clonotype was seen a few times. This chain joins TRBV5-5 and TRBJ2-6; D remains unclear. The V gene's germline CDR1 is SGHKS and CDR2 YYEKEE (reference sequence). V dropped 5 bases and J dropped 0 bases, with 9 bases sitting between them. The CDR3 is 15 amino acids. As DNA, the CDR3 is TGTGCCAGCAGTACCTGGGGCTCTGGGGCCAACGTCCTGACTTTC. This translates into CASSTWGSGANVLTF.

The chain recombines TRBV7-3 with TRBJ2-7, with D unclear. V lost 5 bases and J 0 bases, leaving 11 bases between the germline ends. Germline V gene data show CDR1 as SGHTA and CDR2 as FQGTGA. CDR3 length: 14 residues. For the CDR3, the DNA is TGTGCCAGCAGCATAAACGCAGGCTCCTACGAGCAGTACTTC. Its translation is CASSINAGSYEQYF. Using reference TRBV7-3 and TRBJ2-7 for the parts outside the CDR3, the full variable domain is GAGVSQTPSNKVTEKGKYVELRCDPISGHTALYWYRQSLGQGPEFLIYFQGTGAADDSGLPNDRFFAVRPEGSVSTLKIQRTERGDSAVYLCASSINAGSYEQYFGPGTRLTVT.

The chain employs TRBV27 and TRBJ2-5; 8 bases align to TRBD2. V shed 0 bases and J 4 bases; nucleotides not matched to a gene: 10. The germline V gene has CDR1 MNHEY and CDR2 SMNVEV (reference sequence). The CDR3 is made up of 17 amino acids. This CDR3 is CASSLSGAGVVGETQYF. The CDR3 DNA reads TGTGCCAGCAGTTTATCTGGAGCGGGAGTGGTCGGAGAGACCCAGTACTTC.

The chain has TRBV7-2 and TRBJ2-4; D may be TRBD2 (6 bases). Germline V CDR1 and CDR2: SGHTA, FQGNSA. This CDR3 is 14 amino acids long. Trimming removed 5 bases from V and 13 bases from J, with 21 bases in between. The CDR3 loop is CASSPLTSTNEQYF. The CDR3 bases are TGTGCCAGCAGCCCCCTGACTAGTACGAATGAGCAGTACTTC.

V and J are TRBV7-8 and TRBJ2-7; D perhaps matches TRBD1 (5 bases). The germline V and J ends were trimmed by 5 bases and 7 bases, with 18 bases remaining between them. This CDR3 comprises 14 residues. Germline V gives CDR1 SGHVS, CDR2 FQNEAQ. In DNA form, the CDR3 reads TGTGCCAGCAGCCCATCGACCGGCAGGGATGAGCAGTACTTC. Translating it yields CASSPSTGRDEQYF.

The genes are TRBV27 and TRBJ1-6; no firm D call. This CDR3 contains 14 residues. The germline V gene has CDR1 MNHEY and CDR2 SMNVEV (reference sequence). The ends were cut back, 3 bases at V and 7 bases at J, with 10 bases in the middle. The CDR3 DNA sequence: TGTGCCAGCAGTTTCCGGGGTCCCAATTCACCCCTCCACTTT. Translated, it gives CASSFRGPNSPLHF.

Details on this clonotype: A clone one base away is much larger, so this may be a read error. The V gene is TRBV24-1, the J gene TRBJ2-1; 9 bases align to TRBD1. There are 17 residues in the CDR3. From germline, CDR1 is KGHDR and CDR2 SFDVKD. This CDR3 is CATSDRDGTGPYNKQFF. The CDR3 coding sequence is TGTGCCACCAGTGATCGCGACGGGACAGGGCCCTACAATAAGCAGTTCTTC.

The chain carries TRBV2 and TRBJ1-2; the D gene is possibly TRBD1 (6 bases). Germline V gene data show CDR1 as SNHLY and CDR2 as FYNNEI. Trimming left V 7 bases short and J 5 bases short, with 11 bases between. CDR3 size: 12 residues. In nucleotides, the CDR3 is TGTGCCAGCAAAGGACAGATGTATGGCTACACCTTC. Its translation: CASKGQMYGYTF.

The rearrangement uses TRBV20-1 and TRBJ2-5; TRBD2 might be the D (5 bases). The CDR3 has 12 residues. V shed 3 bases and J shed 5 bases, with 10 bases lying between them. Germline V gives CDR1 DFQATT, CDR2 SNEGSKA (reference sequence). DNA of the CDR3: TGCAGTGCTAGCGGGGTTCGGGAGACCCAGTACTTC. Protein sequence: CSASGVRETQYF.

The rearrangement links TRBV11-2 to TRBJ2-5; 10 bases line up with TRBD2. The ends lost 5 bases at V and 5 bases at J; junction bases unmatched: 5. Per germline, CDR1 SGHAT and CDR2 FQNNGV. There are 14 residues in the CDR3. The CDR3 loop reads CASSPSGGEETQYF. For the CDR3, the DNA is TGTGCCAGCAGCCCTAGCGGGGGCGAGGAGACCCAGTACTTC.

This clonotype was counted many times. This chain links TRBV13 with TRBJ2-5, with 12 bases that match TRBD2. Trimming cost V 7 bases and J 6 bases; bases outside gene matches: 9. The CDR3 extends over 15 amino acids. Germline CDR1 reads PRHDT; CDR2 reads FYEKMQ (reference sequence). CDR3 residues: CASKLAGGPEKTQYF. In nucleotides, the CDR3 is TGTGCCAGCAAGCTAGCGGGGGGGCCGGAAAAGACCCAGTACTTC.

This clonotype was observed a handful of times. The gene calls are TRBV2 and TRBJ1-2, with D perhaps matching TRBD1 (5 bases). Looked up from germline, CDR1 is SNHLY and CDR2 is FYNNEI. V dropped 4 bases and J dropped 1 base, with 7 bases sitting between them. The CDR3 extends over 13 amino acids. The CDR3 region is CASSAGFNYGYTF. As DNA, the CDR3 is TGTGCCAGCAGTGCAGGGTTTAACTATGGCTACACCTTC. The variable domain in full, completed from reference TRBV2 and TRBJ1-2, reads EPEVTQTPSHQVTQMGQEVILRCVPISNHLYFYWYRQILGQKVEFLVSFYNNEISEKSEIFDDQFSVERPDGSNFTLKIRSTKLEDSAMYFCASSAGFNYGYTFGSGTRLTVV.

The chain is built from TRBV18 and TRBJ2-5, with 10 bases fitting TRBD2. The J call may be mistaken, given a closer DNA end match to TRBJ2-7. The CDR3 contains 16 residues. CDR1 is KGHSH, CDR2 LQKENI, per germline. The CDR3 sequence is CASSPASGRAVNEQYF. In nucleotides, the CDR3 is TGTGCCAGCTCACCAGCCAGCGGGAGGGCCGTTAACGAGCAGTACTTC.